These 5 T cell receptor beta chains came from one sample sequenced in a study of T-cell memory formation after mild COVID-19. Each CDR3 protein gets one entry after TCRdb re-called the 5' RACE reads with MiXCR. The sample includes over 450,000 distinct CDR3 sequences, about 20% seen only once; the top ten take under 15%. The material sequenced was PBMCs or a T cell subset sorted from them (not recorded which). The receptors derive from an adult woman who had mild COVID-19 (a few samples of this study predate the infection). Cell type and time point are not known.

Only one count was recorded for this clonotype. The rearrangement links TRBV20-1 to TRBJ2-3, with TRBD2 matching 7 bases. The CDR3 runs 15 residues. Germline values: CDR1 DFQATT, CDR2 SNEGSKA (reference sequence). V shed 3 bases, J shed 0 bases, and the junction held 6 bases outside the gene matches. In nucleotides, the CDR3 is TGCAGTGCTAGGAATGGAGCGGGGAGCACAGATACGCAGTATTTT. Protein: CSARNGAGSTDTQYF.

This rearrangement joins TRBV2 to TRBJ2-5; the match to TRBD1 covers 7 bases. V shed 7 bases and J 2 bases; nucleotides not matched to a gene: 4. The V gene's germline CDR1 is SNHLY and CDR2 FYNNEI. This CDR3 has 13 amino acids. The CDR3 sequence is CASKGQLQETQYF. The CDR3 DNA follows: TGTGCCAGCAAGGGACAGCTACAAGAGACCCAGTACTTC.

The gene calls are TRBV20-1 and TRBJ1-1; 9 bases agree with TRBD1. The CDR3 covers 14 residues. Germline V lookup: CDR1 DFQATT, CDR2 SNEGSKA (reference sequence). The J segment lost 8 bases and the V segment lost 6 bases, leaving 13 bases of the junction unmatched. The CDR3 nucleotides read TGCAGTGCCTATTGGCCGCTGGACAGGGGAGAAGCTTTCTTT. It translates to CSAYWPLDRGEAFF.

The sample holds a few counts of this clonotype. The chain has TRBV28 and TRBJ1-1, with D tentatively TRBD1 (6 bases). CDR3 size: 14 residues. The germline V and J ends were trimmed by 2 bases and 6 bases, with 13 bases remaining between them. Germline V CDR1 and CDR2: MDHEN, SYDVKM. The CDR3 DNA reads as TGTGCCAGCAGTTTACGATTACAGGGTGCTGAAGCTTTCTTT. Protein product: CASSLRLQGAEAFF.

This chain joins TRBV5-1 and TRBJ2-1, with 7 bases fitting TRBD2. The CDR3 spans 12 residues. V lost 7 bases to trimming and J lost 13 bases; unmatched junction nucleotides: 11. Germline values: CDR1 SGHRS, CDR2 YFSETQ. The CDR3 loop is CASSGETSAQFF. The CDR3 DNA reads as TGCGCCAGCTCCGGGGAAACTAGCGCCCAGTTCTTC.